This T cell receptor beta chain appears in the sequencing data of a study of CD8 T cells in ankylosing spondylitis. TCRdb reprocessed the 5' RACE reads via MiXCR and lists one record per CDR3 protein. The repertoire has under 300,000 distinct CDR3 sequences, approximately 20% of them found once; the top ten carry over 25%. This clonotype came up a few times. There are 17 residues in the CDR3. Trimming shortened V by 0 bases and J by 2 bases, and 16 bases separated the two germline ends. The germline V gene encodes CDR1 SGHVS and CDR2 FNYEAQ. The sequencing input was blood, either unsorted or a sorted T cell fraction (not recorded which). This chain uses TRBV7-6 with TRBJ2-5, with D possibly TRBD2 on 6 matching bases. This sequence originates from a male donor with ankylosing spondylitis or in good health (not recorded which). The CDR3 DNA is TGTGCCAGCAGCTTAGCCCTCGAGGGACGGGGGCAAGAGACCCAGTACTTC. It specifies CASSLALEGRGQETQYF.